These T cell receptor beta chains were read from a single sample in a study of T-cell memory formation after mild COVID-19. Each CDR3 protein is one row after TCRdb ran MiXCR on the 5' RACE reads. The sample lists around 500,000 distinct CDR3 sequences; 15% to 20% were seen once. Sequencing was done on a sample of PBMCs or a T cell subset sorted from them (not recorded which). Receptor source: an adult woman who had mild COVID-19 (a few samples of this study predate the infection). Cell type and time point are not known. Each CDR3 is given with its conserved first and last residue. Rows may omit the clone size; those that give it use once, few, many or a size class.

j_gene,v_gene,abundance,CDR3aa
TRBJ1-2,TRBV7-9,.,CASSLRRGQAYGYTF
TRBJ2-3,TRBV4-1,.,CASSQVGGPSTDTQYF
TRBJ2-1,TRBV6-5,few,CASSYGGGANEQFF
TRBJ1-1,TRBV7-9,many,CASSHLNTEAFF
TRBJ2-1,TRBV4-1,many,CASSQTDRGNEQFF
TRBJ2-1,TRBV5-1,.,CASSLGGTGGGNEQFF
TRBJ2-5,TRBV7-9,few,CASAVVLETQYF
TRBJ2-3,TRBV10-3,many,CAISERGPSTDTQYF
TRBJ2-2,TRBV6-4,.,CASSVGETGELFF
TRBJ2-7,TRBV4-2,.,CASSQGGTYEQYF
TRBJ2-7,TRBV7-3,.,CASSFYAGYEQYF
TRBJ2-3,TRBV7-8,few,CASSARLQGPDTQYF
TRBJ2-3,TRBV24-1,.,CATSDPRRRTDTQYF
TRBJ2-1,TRBV27,.,CASSPGTPSGVEQFF
TRBJ2-1,TRBV4-2,few,CASSQDTAGAYNEQFF
TRBJ1-3,TRBV13,few,CASSFAVGQGNGNTIYF
TRBJ2-3,TRBV6-5,.,CASSYQGTDTQYF
TRBJ1-5,TRBV24-1,few,CATSEADSNQPQHF
TRBJ2-7,TRBV29-1,.,CSVLQPSYEQYF
TRBJ1-6,TRBV7-8,few,CASSFKQGPGSPLHF
TRBJ1-1,TRBV7-9,.,CASSPNNRGPGAFF
TRBJ2-7,TRBV7-6,.,CASSLATGGLYEQYF
TRBJ2-7,TRBV12-3/TRBV12-4,many,CASSFSGSPSYEQYF
TRBJ1-2,TRBV4-2,few,CASSPPDRTENYGYTF
TRBJ1-1,TRBV6-5,many,CASRYDRGSEAFF
TRBJ2-5,TRBV9,.,CASSVSGAGETQYF
TRBJ2-5,TRBV4-2,.,CASSQGFSSGGYQETQYF
TRBJ1-2,TRBV29-1,few,CSTRREGSGYGYTF
TRBJ2-6,TRBV18,.,CASSPVLGHSISGANVLTF
TRBJ2-1,TRBV29-1,many,CSASTGLRYNEQFF
TRBJ1-3,TRBV15,.,CATSRARAGGLDTIYF
TRBJ1-1,TRBV6-5,many,CASSQGQGDTEAFF
TRBJ2-1,TRBV24-1,few,CATRSGTGAYNEQFF
TRBJ2-7,TRBV4-3,few,CASSQDYGGAPYEQYF
TRBJ2-3,TRBV12-3/TRBV12-4,few,CASSLGGANTDTQYF
TRBJ1-5,TRBV28,few,CASTSWGVHRQPQHF
TRBJ2-3,TRBV29-1,.,CSVRGGRTDTQYF
TRBJ2-3,TRBV20-1,few,CSARDTSLRQVVDTQYF
TRBJ2-4,TRBV2,.,CASSDDSGAKNIQYF
TRBJ2-3,TRBV10-3,few,CAIKADDTDTQYF
TRBJ1-5,TRBV18,.,CASSPSDSQPDQPQHF
TRBJ2-7,TRBV11-3,.,CASSLPLQESSYEQYF
TRBJ2-3,TRBV9,few,CASSESSGSTDTQYF
TRBJ1-5,TRBV20-1,.,CSATRGVTNQPQHF
TRBJ2-5,TRBV5-4,few,CASSSPGLAGVEYF
TRBJ2-7,TRBV4-1,many,CASSQGFGDEQYF
TRBJ2-5,TRBV30,.,CAWSALLQGPRETQYF
TRBJ2-2,TRBV30,few,CAWSGQMNTGELFF
TRBJ1-1,TRBV29-1,once,CSVKQQGVNTEAFF
TRBJ2-2,TRBV6-6,few,CASSYTVNTGELFF
TRBJ2-1,TRBV27,few,CASSGQGWNEQFF
TRBJ2-1,TRBV29-1,.,CSVDGNYNEQFF
TRBJ2-1,TRBV14,many,CASSKLAGVSNEQFF
TRBJ1-3,TRBV18,few,CASSPTGLISGNTIYF